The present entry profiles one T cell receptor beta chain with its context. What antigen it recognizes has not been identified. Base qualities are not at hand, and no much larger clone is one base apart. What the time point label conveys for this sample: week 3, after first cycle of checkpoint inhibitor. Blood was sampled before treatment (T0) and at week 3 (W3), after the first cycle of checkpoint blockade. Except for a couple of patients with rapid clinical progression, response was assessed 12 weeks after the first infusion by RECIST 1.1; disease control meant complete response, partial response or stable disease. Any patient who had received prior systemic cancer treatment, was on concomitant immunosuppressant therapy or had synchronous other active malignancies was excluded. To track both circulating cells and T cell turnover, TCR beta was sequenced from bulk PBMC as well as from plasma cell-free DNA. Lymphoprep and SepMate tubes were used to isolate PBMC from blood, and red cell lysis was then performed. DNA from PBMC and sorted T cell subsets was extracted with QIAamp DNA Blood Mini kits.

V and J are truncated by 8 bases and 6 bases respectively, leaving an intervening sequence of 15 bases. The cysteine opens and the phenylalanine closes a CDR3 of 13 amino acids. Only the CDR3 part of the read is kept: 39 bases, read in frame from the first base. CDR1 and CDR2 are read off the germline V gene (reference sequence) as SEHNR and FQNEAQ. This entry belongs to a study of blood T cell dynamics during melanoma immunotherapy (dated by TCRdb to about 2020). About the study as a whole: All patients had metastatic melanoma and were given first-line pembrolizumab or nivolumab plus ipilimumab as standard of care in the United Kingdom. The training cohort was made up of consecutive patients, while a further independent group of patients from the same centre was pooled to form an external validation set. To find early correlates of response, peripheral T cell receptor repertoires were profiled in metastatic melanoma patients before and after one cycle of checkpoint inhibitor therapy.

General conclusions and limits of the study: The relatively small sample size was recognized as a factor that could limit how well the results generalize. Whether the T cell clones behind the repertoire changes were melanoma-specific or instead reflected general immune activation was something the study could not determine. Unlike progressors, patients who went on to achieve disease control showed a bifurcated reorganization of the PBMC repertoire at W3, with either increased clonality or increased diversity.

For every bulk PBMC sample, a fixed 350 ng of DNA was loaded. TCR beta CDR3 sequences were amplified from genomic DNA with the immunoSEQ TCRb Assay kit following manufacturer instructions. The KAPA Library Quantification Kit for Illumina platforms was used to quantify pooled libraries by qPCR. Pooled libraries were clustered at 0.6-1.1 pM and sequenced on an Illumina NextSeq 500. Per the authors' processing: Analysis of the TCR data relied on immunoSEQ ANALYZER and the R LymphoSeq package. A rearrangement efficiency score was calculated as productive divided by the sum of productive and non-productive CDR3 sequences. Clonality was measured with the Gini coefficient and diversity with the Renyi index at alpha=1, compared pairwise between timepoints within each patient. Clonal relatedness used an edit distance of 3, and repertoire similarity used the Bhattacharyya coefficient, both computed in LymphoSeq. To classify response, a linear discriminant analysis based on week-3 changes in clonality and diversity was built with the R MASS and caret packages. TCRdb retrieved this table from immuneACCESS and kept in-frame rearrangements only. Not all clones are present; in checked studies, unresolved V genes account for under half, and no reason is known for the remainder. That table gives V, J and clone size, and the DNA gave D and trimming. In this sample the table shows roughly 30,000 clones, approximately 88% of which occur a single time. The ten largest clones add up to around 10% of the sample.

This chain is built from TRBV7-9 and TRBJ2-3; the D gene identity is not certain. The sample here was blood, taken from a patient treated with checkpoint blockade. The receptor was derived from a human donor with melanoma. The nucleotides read TGTGCCAGCGCCAATCCCCCCCCCGATACGCAGTATTTT. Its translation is CASANPPPDTQYF.